A single sample is the source of the 6 T cell receptor beta chains below, sequenced in a study of T cell responses to AZD1222 COVID-19 vaccine. The assay was immunoSEQ multiplex PCR, and TCRdb's table has in-frame clones only and misses some. Of about 100,000 clones listed, roughly nine tenths are singletons. The sequencing here drew on peripheral blood, taken 28 days after the second AZD1222 dose. Source of these receptors: an adult who received the AZD1222 COVID-19 vaccine.

The chain is built from TRBV5-1 and TRBJ2-7; TRBD1 matches at 8 bases. Germline assignment: CDR1 SGHRS and CDR2 YFSETQ. CDR3 size: 15 residues. V shed 4 bases, J shed 11 bases, and the junction held 17 bases outside the gene matches. CDR3 loop: CASSKGQGLDPHEYF. DNA for the CDR3: TGCGCCAGCAGCAAAGGACAGGGACTCGATCCCCACGAGTACTTC.

The chain couples TRBV19 to TRBJ2-7; tentative D call: TRBD1 (7 bases). Germline CDR1 reads LNHDA; CDR2 reads SQIVND (reference sequence). The V end was cut by 6 bases, the J end by 3 bases, with 9 bases between. The CDR3 sequence is 12 residues long. The CDR3, as DNA: TGTGCCAGTAGCCAGGGGGGCTACGAGCAGTACTTC. Its translation is CASSQGGYEQYF.

The genes are TRBV5-1 and TRBJ2-2; D remains unclear. The CDR3 loop spans 12 amino acids. Germline V gives CDR1 SGHRS, CDR2 YFSETQ. Trimming cost V 4 bases and J 2 bases, with 3 bases left between them. The DNA for the CDR3 is TGCGCCAGCAGCGAAAACACCGGGGAGCTGTTTTTT. It codes for CASSENTGELFF.

V usage is TRBV5-4 and J usage is TRBJ1-3, with 7 bases aligning to TRBD1. After removal of 5 bases from V and 2 bases from J, the junction contained 4 bases not matched to a gene. Germline loops: CDR1 SGHNT, CDR2 YYREEE (reference sequence). CDR3 size: 14 residues. CDR3 amino acids: CASSLQGTGNTIYF. The CDR3 coding sequence is TGTGCCAGCAGTTTACAGGGGACTGGAAACACCATATATTTT. The full variable domain, rest sourced from reference TRBV5-4 and TRBJ1-3, is ETGVTQSPTHLIKTRGQQVTLRCSSQSGHNTVSWYQQALGQGPQFIFQYYREEENGRGNFPPRFSGLQFPNYSSELNVNALELDDSALYLCASSLQGTGNTIYFGEGSWLTVV.

The chain recombines TRBV5-6 with TRBJ1-5; no firm D call. Trimming left V 4 bases short and J 8 bases short, with 13 bases between. The CDR3 is made up of 13 amino acids. The germline V gene has CDR1 SGHDT and CDR2 YYEEEE. The CDR3 protein is CASSRDPDEPQHF. The CDR3 bases are TGTGCCAGCAGCCGCGACCCCGATGAGCCCCAGCATTTT.

V usage is TRBV20-1 and J usage is TRBJ2-5; D may correspond to TRBD1 or TRBD2 (5 bases each). The CDR3 covers 13 residues. From germline, CDR1 is DFQATT and CDR2 SNEGSKA (reference sequence). With 3 bases removed from V and 0 bases from J, the gap between germline ends came to 8 bases. In DNA, the CDR3 is TGCAGTGCTAGTCGGGGCAACCAAGAGACCCAGTACTTC. Protein: CSASRGNQETQYF.